The 32 T cell receptor beta chains presented below share a single source sample, sequenced in a study of regulatory T cells in long-lasting Graves disease. Sample time point: persistent/refractory GD, antithyroid drugs over 5 years with positive TRAb. The TCR library used RNA extracted from PBMCs. Libraries of TCR beta came from iRepertoire HTBI primers plus Arm-PCR of CDR3 regions. Each CDR3 protein gets one entry after TCRdb re-called the multiplex PCR reads with MiXCR. The table lists 400,000 or so distinct CDR3 sequences, 23% of them singletons, with roughly 26% in the top ten. The specimen comprised peripheral blood mononuclear cells (PBMCs), sampled when the disease was refractory, from a patient treated with antithyroid drugs. The receptors derive from a female donor with Graves disease.

This clonotype was seen repeatedly, ten times or more. The chain carries TRBV28 and TRBJ2-6, with TRBD1 matching 7 bases. The ends lost 8 bases at V and 3 bases at J; junction bases unmatched: 7. Germline V gives CDR1 MDHEN, CDR2 SYDVKM. The CDR3 extends over 15 amino acids. CDR3 coding DNA: TGTGCCAGCCTAGGGGGCGCGGATGGGGCCAACGTCCTGACTTTC. Residues: CASLGGADGANVLTF.

This clonotype was recorded at least ten times. The chain uses TRBV20-1 and TRBJ1-5, with a tentative D call TRBD1 (6 bases). V was clipped by 3 bases and J by 0 bases, with 12 bases between them. Germline CDR1 DFQATT, CDR2 SNEGSKA (reference sequence). The CDR3 length is 15 residues. CDR3 bases: TGCAGTGCTAGTTCCCAACAGGGTAGCAATCAGCCCCAGCATTTT. Its translation is CSASSQQGSNQPQHF.

The sample holds many counts of this clonotype. V gene TRBV7-9 combines with J gene TRBJ2-7, with D tentatively TRBD2 (6 bases). CDR1 is SEHNR, CDR2 FQNEAQ, per germline (reference sequence). This CDR3 region has 15 residues. Trimming stripped 1 base from V and 2 bases from J, with 12 bases between. Here the CDR3 reads CASSLGGGATYEQYF. The CDR3 DNA sequence: TGTGCCAGCAGCTTAGGTGGCGGGGCTACCTACGAGCAGTACTTC.

This clonotype showed up many times. This chain connects TRBV6-5 to TRBJ1-4; possibly TRBD1 for D (6 bases). This CDR3 has 14 amino acids. Germline loops: CDR1 MNHEY, CDR2 SVGAGI. The V and J ends lost 2 bases and 8 bases respectively, with 12 bases between them. In nucleotides, the CDR3 is TGTGCCAGCAGTTACGCCAGGGGAGTCGAAAAACTGTTTTTT. Amino acids: CASSYARGVEKLFF.

This rearrangement joins TRBV9 to TRBJ2-5; the match to TRBD2 covers 8 bases. Germline V gene sequence: CDR1 SGDLS, CDR2 YYNGEE. CDR3 length: 16 residues. Trimming at V came to 2 bases and at J to 0 bases, leaving 6 bases not matched to a gene. The CDR3 loop is CASSVSLADYQETQYF. Written as DNA, the CDR3 is TGTGCCAGCAGCGTGTCACTAGCGGATTACCAAGAGACCCAGTACTTC.

CDR3 residues: CASSRYRGVDQPQHF. The CDR3 DNA follows: TGTGCCAGCAGTCGATACAGGGGCGTGGATCAGCCCCAGCATTTT. The chain links TRBV28 to TRBJ1-5, with 7 bases that match TRBD1. Trimming took 5 bases from V and 5 from J; bases not matched to a gene: 9. CDR1 is MDHEN and CDR2 is SYDVKM in the germline V gene. The CDR3 extends over 15 amino acids.

This clonotype was recorded at least ten times. DNA for the CDR3: TGTGCCAGCAGTGACCGGGACAGGGTTGAAGAGACCCAGTACTTC. Translated: CASSDRDRVEETQYF. This chain connects TRBV28 to TRBJ2-5, with TRBD1 matching over 9 bases. CDR1 and CDR2 from the germline V gene are MDHEN and SYDVKM. The CDR3 spans 15 residues. The V gene end was trimmed by 5 bases and the J gene end by 3 bases; junction bases not matched to a gene: 7.

The V and J genes are TRBV6-1 and TRBJ2-2; TRBD1 matches 11 bases. The CDR3 length is 14 residues. V shed 7 bases and J 8 bases; nucleotides not matched to a gene: 6. Germline-derived CDR1 and CDR2 are MNHNS and SASEGT. The CDR3 here is CASIGQGASGELFF. The DNA for the CDR3 is TGTGCCAGCATAGGACAGGGGGCATCTGGGGAGCTGTTTTTT.

This sequence joins TRBV30 and TRBJ1-3, with D perhaps TRBD1 (6 bases). The CDR3 extends over 13 amino acids. CDR1 is GTSNPN, CDR2 SVGIG, per germline (reference sequence). V lost 0 bases to trimming and J lost 8 bases, with 11 bases between them. CDR3 residues: CAWSVRPGDTIYF. The CDR3 DNA follows: TGTGCCTGGAGTGTACGCCCAGGGGACACCATATATTTT. Combining the CDR3 with reference TRBV30 and TRBJ1-3 gives the whole variable domain SQTIHQWPATLVQPVGSPLSLECTVEGTSNPNLYWYRQAAGRGLQLLFYSVGIGQISSEVPQNLSASRPQDRQFILSSKKLLLSDSGFYLCAWSVRPGDTIYFGEGSWLTVV.

The genes are TRBV6-2 or TRBV6-3 and TRBJ1-5, with a possible D match to TRBD1 (6 bases). Germline CDR1 and CDR2: MNHEY and SVGEGT. The V and J ends lost 5 bases and 7 bases respectively, with 18 bases between them. The CDR3 loop spans 15 amino acids. The CDR3 loop is CASSNTGFQSQPQHF. The CDR3 DNA follows: TGTGCCAGCAGTAATACAGGGTTCCAGAGCCAGCCCCAGCATTTT.

The sample holds many counts of this clonotype. The chain recombines TRBV6-1 with TRBJ2-5; D is unresolved. V dropped 7 bases and J dropped 5 bases, with 17 bases sitting between them. Germline V gene sequence: CDR1 MNHNS, CDR2 SASEGT. CDR3 length: 14 amino acids. The CDR3 sequence: CASNLFPGRETQYF. CDR3 nucleotides: TGTGCCAGCAACCTCTTTCCGGGCCGGGAGACCCAGTACTTC.

This clonotype turned up a few times. The V and J genes are TRBV20-1 and TRBJ2-7, with 7 bases aligning to TRBD1. V gave up 6 bases and J gave up 3 bases; unmatched junction bases: 8. The germline CDR1 and CDR2 sequences are DFQATT and SNEGSKA (reference sequence). The CDR3 extends over 13 amino acids. CDR3 protein: CSAPRDRDYEQYF. The CDR3 DNA is TGCAGTGCCCCCCGGGACAGAGACTACGAGCAGTACTTC.

The chain joins TRBV14 to TRBJ1-2; TRBD1 matches 12 bases. Germline CDR1 SGHDN, CDR2 FVKESK. The V gene end was trimmed by 4 bases and the J gene end by 2 bases; junction bases not matched to a gene: 5. The CDR3 length is 16 residues. Here the CDR3 DNA reads TGTGCCAGCAGCCCGGGACAGGGGGCGGGAAACTATGGCTACACCTTC. Its translation is CASSPGQGAGNYGYTF.

The rearrangement joins TRBV29-1 to TRBJ2-7; 9 bases fit TRBD1. The J segment lost 7 bases and the V segment lost 5 bases, leaving 12 bases of the junction unmatched. This CDR3 region has 14 residues. Germline V gene data show CDR1 as SQVTM and CDR2 as ANQGSEA. This chain's CDR3 is CSVLLLQGAGEQYF. The DNA for the CDR3 is TGCAGCGTTCTACTTTTACAGGGGGCCGGGGAGCAGTACTTC.

Comments on this clonotype: Germline and junction disagree at one end, which may indicate a read error. The chain joins TRBV20-1 to TRBJ2-7; the match to TRBD2 covers 10 bases. This CDR3 is built from 14 residues. Germline V gene lookup returns CDR1 DFQATT and CDR2 SNEGSKA (reference sequence). CDR3 in amino acids: CSASGLAASYGQYF. CDR3 in DNA: TGCAGTGCTTCAGGACTAGCGGCCTCCTACGGGCAGTACTTC.

This clonotype has ten or more counts. The genes are TRBV2 and TRBJ1-1; a possible D gene is TRBD1 (5 bases). Trimming left V 3 bases short and J 1 base short, with 9 bases between. In germline, CDR1 is SNHLY, CDR2 FYNNEI. CDR3 size: 14 residues. For the CDR3, the DNA is TGTGCCAGCAGTGACTACAGGAGGAACACTGAAGCTTTCTTT. Its protein product is CASSDYRRNTEAFF.

This clonotype was found many times. The rearrangement links TRBV28 to TRBJ2-7, with D unclear. The CDR3 spans 12 residues. The germline CDR1 and CDR2 sequences are MDHEN and SYDVKM. V was clipped by 5 bases and J by 4 bases, with 9 bases between them. The CDR3 DNA follows: TGTGCCAGCAGTAGGACCCGATACGAGCAGTACTTC. Amino acid sequence: CASSRTRYEQYF.

This clonotype has a count of ten or more. The CDR3 DNA is TGTGCCAGCAGAGAGCTCGGGGGGCGGCTGGGAGAGACCCAGTACTTC. It yields the protein CASRELGGRLGETQYF. The V and J genes are TRBV6-1 and TRBJ2-5, with a weak D call TRBD2 (7 bases). The CDR3 contains 16 residues. Deletions cut 6 bases from V and 4 bases from J, with 21 bases between. The germline V gene has CDR1 MNHNS and CDR2 SASEGT.

This clonotype was seen ten or more times. The rearrangement links TRBV28 to TRBJ2-4; TRBD1 matches at 12 bases. The CDR3 runs 20 residues. Germline-derived CDR1 and CDR2 are MDHEN and SYDVKM. After removal of 1 base from V and 1 base from J, the junction contained 11 bases not matched to a gene. CDR3 in DNA: TGTGCCAGCAGTTTATTGCGGGACAGGGGGCGCGGGGGTGCCAAAAACATTCAGTACTTC. Its translation: CASSLLRDRGRGGAKNIQYF.

This clonotype was counted at least ten times. V gene TRBV15 combines with J gene TRBJ2-4; D may be TRBD1 (5 bases). The germline gives CDR1 LNHNV, CDR2 YYDKDF (reference sequence). The CDR3 is 18 residues long. Trimming removed 1 base from V and 2 bases from J, with 18 bases in between. The DNA of the CDR3 is TGTGCCACCAGCAGAGGAGGTTCAGGGTTTGATTCCAAAAACATTCAGTACTTC. Protein product: CATSRGGSGFDSKNIQYF.

This clonotype has at least ten counts. This chain uses TRBV20-1 with TRBJ1-2; D is perhaps TRBD1 (6 bases). Trimming shortened V by 5 bases and J by 7 bases, and 11 bases separated the two germline ends. The CDR3 is made up of 11 amino acids. Germline values: CDR1 DFQATT, CDR2 SNEGSKA (reference sequence). The CDR3 DNA sequence: TGCAGTGCTCAACTAGGGGGTGGCTACACCTTC. It translates to CSAQLGGGYTF.

Only a few counts were recorded for this clonotype. V and J are TRBV28 and TRBJ2-3; D gene uncertain. The germline V gene encodes CDR1 MDHEN and CDR2 SYDVKM. V lost 5 bases to trimming and J lost 5 bases, with 11 bases between them. The CDR3 is 13 amino acids. The chain's CDR3 is CASSIQTGDTQYF. CDR3 in DNA: TGTGCCAGCAGTATCCAAACTGGAGATACGCAGTATTTT. Using reference TRBV28 and TRBJ2-3 for the parts outside the CDR3, the full variable domain is DVKVTQSSRYLVKRTGEKVFLECVQDMDHENMFWYRQDPGLGLRLIYFSYDVKMKEKGDIPEGYSVSREKKERFSLILESASTNQTSMYLCASSIQTGDTQYFGPGTRLTVL.

This clonotype is a singleton in its sample. This chain uses TRBV25-1 with TRBJ2-6, with a weak D call TRBD2 (6 bases). Germline V CDR1 and CDR2: MGHDK, SYGVNS. The CDR3 spans 17 residues. Trimming took off 2 bases at V and 0 bases at J, with 11 bases between the two ends. CDR3 sequence: CASSEGKGLSGANVLTF. The CDR3 region has the DNA TGTGCCAGCAGTGAAGGGAAGGGACTCTCTGGGGCCAACGTCCTGACTTTC. The full variable domain, completed using reference TRBV25-1 and TRBJ2-6, is EADIYQTPRYLVIGTGKKITLECSQTMGHDKMYWYQQDPGMELHLIHYSYGVNSTEKGDLSSESTVSRIRTEHFPLTLESARPSHTSQYLCASSEGKGLSGANVLTFGAGSRLTVL.

As to this clonotype: A clone one base away is much larger, so this may be a read error. The chain uses TRBV7-9 and TRBJ2-5; 8 bases fit TRBD1. Per the germline V gene, CDR1 is SEHNR and CDR2 is FQNEAQ (reference sequence). This CDR3 has 16 amino acids. CDR3 in amino acids: CACSSKYQGARETQYF. The CDR3 DNA is TGTGCCTGCAGCTCAAAATATCAGGGGGCACGGGAGACCCAGTACTTC. The entire variable domain, with the rest obtained from reference TRBV7-9 and TRBJ2-5, is as follows: DTGVSQNPRHKITKRGQNVTFRCDPISEHNRLYWYRQTLGQGPEFLTYFQNEAQLEKSRLLSDRFSAERPKGSFSTLEIQRTEQGDSAMYLCACSSKYQGARETQYFGPGTRLLVL.

This clonotype turned up a few times. The V and J genes are TRBV19 and TRBJ1-1, with TRBD1 identical over 7 bases. The CDR3 consists of 14 residues. The germline gives CDR1 LNHDA, CDR2 SQIVND (reference sequence). The junction had 5 bases not matched to a gene; V was cut back by 5 bases and J by 2 bases. The CDR3 nucleotides are TGTGCCAGTAGTGGAGGACAGGTTAACACTGAAGCTTTCTTT. Amino acids: CASSGGQVNTEAFF.

This clonotype has just a few counts. The chain uses TRBV29-1 and TRBJ2-4; D gene ambiguous. Per the germline V gene, CDR1 is SQVTM and CDR2 is ANQGSEA. The germline V and J ends were trimmed by 3 bases and 9 bases, with 27 bases remaining between them. The CDR3 extends over 17 amino acids. CDR3 DNA sequence: TGCAGCGTTGACTTTGTAGCAGGCCAGGTTGGTCGGATCATTCAGTACTTC. Protein sequence: CSVDFVAGQVGRIIQYF.

The chain uses TRBV20-1 and TRBJ2-7; D ambiguous. The length of the CDR3 is 15 residues. V was trimmed by 2 bases and J by 6 bases, leaving 20 bases between them. Germline V lookup: CDR1 DFQATT, CDR2 SNEGSKA (reference sequence). The CDR3 coding sequence is TGCAGTGCTAGACTCCATGGTAGCTCTTTCCCCGAGCAGTACTTC. It yields the protein CSARLHGSSFPEQYF.

The J gene is TRBJ2-2, the V gene TRBV3-1; TRBD2 aligns across 14 bases. The V gene's germline CDR1 is LGHDT and CDR2 YNNKEL (reference sequence). The CDR3 extends over 19 amino acids. J lost 7 bases, V lost 4 bases, and 14 bases had no gene match. CDR3 amino acids: CASSPPGLAGVISGGELFF. The CDR3 region has the DNA TGTGCCAGCAGCCCACCGGGACTAGCGGGAGTAATTTCTGGCGGGGAGCTGTTTTTT.

The chain recombines TRBV4-1 with TRBJ1-1; 10 positions match TRBD1. The CDR3 has 16 residues. The junction had 11 bases not matched to a gene; V was cut back by 0 bases and J by 10 bases. CDR1 and CDR2 (germline): MGHRA, YSYEKL. The CDR3 DNA reads TGCGCCAGCAGCCAAGAACCGGGACAGGGGTATTTCTTAGCTTTCTTT. This encodes CASSQEPGQGYFLAFF.

Many counts were recorded for this clonotype. The chain carries TRBV27 and TRBJ1-2, with D unresolved. The CDR3 loop spans 14 amino acids. Germline V gene data show CDR1 as MNHEY and CDR2 as SMNVEV (reference sequence). Trimming removed 4 bases from V and 5 bases from J, with 14 bases in between. The CDR3: CASSSTGKSYGYTF. CDR3 DNA sequence: TGTGCCAGCAGTTCCACCGGGAAGAGTTATGGCTACACCTTC.

The V gene is TRBV20-1, the J gene TRBJ2-7, with TRBD2 matching 11 bases. Germline CDR1 DFQATT, CDR2 SNEGSKA (reference sequence). The V gene end was trimmed by 5 bases and the J gene end by 4 bases; junction bases not matched to a gene: 10. The CDR3 consists of 15 residues. The CDR3, as DNA: TGCAGTGCTTCATCGACTAGCGGGACTGCTTACGAGCAGTACTTC. Encoded protein: CSASSTSGTAYEQYF.

A few counts support this clonotype. The V call is TRBV6-1, the J call TRBJ1-1, with D maybe TRBD1 (6 bases). Looked up from germline, CDR1 is MNHNS and CDR2 is SASEGT. The CDR3 extends over 18 amino acids. V was cut by 5 bases and J by 0 bases, with 22 bases left in between. The CDR3 DNA reads as TGTGCCAGCAGTCGGGGAACAGGGTTGAGGGCCGTGAACACTGAAGCTTTCTTT. Translated, it gives CASSRGTGLRAVNTEAFF.